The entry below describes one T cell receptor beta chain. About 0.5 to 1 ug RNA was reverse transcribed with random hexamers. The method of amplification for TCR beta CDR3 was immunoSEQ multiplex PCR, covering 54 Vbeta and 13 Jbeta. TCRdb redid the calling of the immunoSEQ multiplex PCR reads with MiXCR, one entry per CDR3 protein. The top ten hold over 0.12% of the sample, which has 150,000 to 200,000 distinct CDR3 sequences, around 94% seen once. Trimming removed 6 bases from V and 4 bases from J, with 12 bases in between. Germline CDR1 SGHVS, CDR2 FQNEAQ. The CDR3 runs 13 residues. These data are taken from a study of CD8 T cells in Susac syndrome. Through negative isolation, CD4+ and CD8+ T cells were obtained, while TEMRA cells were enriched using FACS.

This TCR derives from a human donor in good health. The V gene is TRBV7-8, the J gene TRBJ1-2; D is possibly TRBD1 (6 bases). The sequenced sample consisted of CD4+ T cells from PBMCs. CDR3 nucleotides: TGTGCCAGCAGTCTGTGGGGGGCCTATGGCTACACCTTC. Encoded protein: CASSLWGAYGYTF.